This is a list of T cell receptor beta chains from one sample in a study of graft-versus-host responses after intestinal transplantation. Clones were sequenced by immunoSEQ multiplex PCR, and TCRdb holds only the in-frame ones, with some missing. The table includes about 86,000 clones, about 91% detected once. Which antigens these TCRs recognize remains unknown. Here the sequenced sample was unstimulated CD8+ T cells sorted from spleen or lymph node cells, taken before intestinal transplant. These receptors came from a human donor who received an intestinal transplant. The CDR3 runs from the conserved cysteine through the conserved F or W. A D gene is named only where the DNA matches it firmly. Clone size is given for some rows only: seen once, a few or many times, or a class if the clone is expanded.

clone_size	j_call	v_call	d_call	cdr3_nt	cdr3_aa
NA	TRBJ2-1	TRBV25-1	TRBD2	TGTGCCAGCAGTACCCCAGCGGGAGCGGACTACAATGAGCAGTTCTTC	CASSTPAGADYNEQFF
NA	TRBJ2-7	TRBV28	NA	TGTGCCAGCAAAGAACAGGGCTCCTACGAGCAGTACTTC	CASKEQGSYEQYF
NA	TRBJ2-2	TRBV25-1	NA	TGTGCCAGCAGTGTAAACACCGGGGAGCTGTTTTTT	CASSVNTGELFF
NA	TRBJ2-2	TRBV2	NA	TGTGCCAGCAGTGAGGAAACGGACAGAAACACCGGGGAGCTGTTTTTT	CASSEETDRNTGELFF
once	TRBJ2-7	TRBV27	TRBD1	TGTGCCAGCAGTCCCTGGACAGGGGGGGTCTACGAGCAGTACTTC	CASSPWTGGVYEQYF
NA	TRBJ1-5	TRBV15	NA	TGTGCCACCAGCAGAGCAGGGCAGAGCAATCAGCCCCAGCATTTT	CATSRAGQSNQPQHF
once	TRBJ1-2	TRBV9	NA	TGTGCCAGCAGCGGACCCGACAGGATCTATGGCTACACCTTC	CASSGPDRIYGYTF
NA	TRBJ2-5	TRBV5-4	NA	TGTGCCAGCGGATTTGCGGGACAGCAAGAGACCCAGTACTTC	CASGFAGQQETQYF
NA	TRBJ2-7	TRBV4-1	TRBD1	TGCGCCAGCAGCCGTGGGTCCCCGGGACAGGGCTCCTACGAGCAGTACTTC	CASSRGSPGQGSYEQYF
once	TRBJ2-1	TRBV19	NA	TGTGCCAGTAGTTGGGCAGTCCTCTACAATGAGCAGTTCTTC	CASSWAVLYNEQFF
NA	TRBJ2-5	TRBV2	NA	TGTGCCAGCAGTGAAGCCTCCTACAGACAAAGTCTGGGGGCGGTTAAGACCCAGTACTTC	CASSEASYRQSLGAVKTQYF
NA	TRBJ1-1	TRBV27	NA	TGTGCCAGCAGGGACTCGTGGAACACTGAAGCTTTCTTT	CASRDSWNTEAFF
NA	TRBJ2-7	TRBV5-1	TRBD2	TGCGCCAGCAGCTGGACTAGCGGGGACTACGAGCAGTACTTC	CASSWTSGDYEQYF
NA	TRBJ2-3	TRBV19	NA	TGTGCCAGTAGTCGAGGCGTGGCTAGCACAGATACGCAGTATTTT	CASSRGVASTDTQYF
NA	TRBJ2-7	TRBV5-4	TRBD2	TGTGCCAGCAGCTCTCTAGCGGGGGGTTCCTACGAGCAGTACTTC	CASSSLAGGSYEQYF
NA	TRBJ2-5	TRBV30	NA	TGTGCCTGGAGTCCCCGGGGACAAGAGACCCAGTACTTC	CAWSPRGQETQYF
NA	TRBJ1-2	TRBV25-1	NA	TGTGCCAGCAGCGGGTCGACCTTTTATGGCTACACCTTC	CASSGSTFYGYTF
few	TRBJ2-7	TRBV27	TRBD2	TGTGCCAGCAGTTCCCAGCGGGAGGATCTCGAGCAGTACTTC	CASSSQREDLEQYF
NA	TRBJ2-5	TRBV29-1	NA	TGCAGCGTTGTAGGGGCCACCTCCTCGTGGGAGACCCAGTACTTC	CSVVGATSSWETQYF